These 30 T cell receptor beta chains came from one sample sequenced in a study of human T cells and chemical hapten exposure. Documented time point: patch test 2, 6 weeks after DPC sensitization. Treatment of the sample: therapeutic diphenylcyclopropenone sensitization with weekly scalp DPC. TCRdb recomputed calls from the RACE reads with MiXCR, one row per CDR3 protein. The sample contains approximately 97,000 distinct CDR3 sequences, over 10% of which appear only once. The specimen was whole blood, collected in connection with sensitization to the hapten diphenylcyclopropenone (DPC). The receptors were gathered from a woman in her thirties or forties with alopecia areata. Some clones in this sample may be carry-over from other donors' samples.

This clonotype was counted many times. V usage is TRBV5-1 and J usage is TRBJ2-2; 7 bases line up with TRBD2. Trimming cost V 0 bases and J 4 bases; bases outside gene matches: 6. Germline V CDR1 and CDR2: SGHRS, YFSETQ. The CDR3 is 16 residues long. The CDR3, as DNA: TGCGCCAGCAGCTTGGCCCCTAGCGGTGGCACCGGGGAGCTGTTTTTT. Residues: CASSLAPSGGTGELFF.

The V gene is TRBV14, the J gene TRBJ2-1, with TRBD2 matching 10 bases. Germline trimming cut 1 base from V and 4 bases from J; bases unmatched to any gene: 7. This CDR3 spans 17 amino acids. Germline V gene data show CDR1 as SGHDN and CDR2 as FVKESK. The CDR3 region is CASSQVEREGPYNEQFF. The CDR3 bases are TGTGCCAGCAGCCAAGTCGAGCGGGAGGGCCCTTACAATGAGCAGTTCTTC.

This clonotype came up many times. The genes are TRBV13 and TRBJ1-1; D perhaps matches TRBD1 (6 bases). Germline-derived CDR1 and CDR2 are PRHDT and FYEKMQ (reference sequence). V gave up 1 base and J gave up 7 bases, with 13 bases separating them. CDR3 length: 14 amino acids. The CDR3 spells CASSLVGGQSEAFF. CDR3 sequence (DNA): TGTGCCAGCAGCTTAGTAGGGGGGCAGAGTGAAGCTTTCTTT. Full variable domain (remainder filled in from reference TRBV13 and TRBJ1-1): AAGVIQSPRHLIKEKRETATLKCYPIPRHDTVYWYQQGPGQDPQFLISFYEKMQSDKGSIPDRFSAQQFSDYHSELNMSSLELGDSALYFCASSLVGGQSEAFFGQGTRLTVV.

This chain uses TRBV2 with TRBJ2-7; D is unresolved. Germline loops: CDR1 SNHLY, CDR2 FYNNEI. CDR3 size: 11 residues. The V end lost 6 bases, the J end lost 2 bases, and 5 bases lay between the germline ends. This chain's CDR3 is CASRRAYEQYF. CDR3 coding DNA: TGTGCCAGCAGGCGTGCCTACGAGCAGTACTTC. Together with reference TRBV2 and TRBJ2-7, the CDR3 gives the full variable domain: EPEVTQTPSHQVTQMGQEVILRCVPISNHLYFYWYRQILGQKVEFLVSFYNNEISEKSEIFDDQFSVERPDGSNFTLKIRSTKLEDSAMYFCASRRAYEQYFGPGTRLTVT.

The chain recombines TRBV15 with TRBJ1-4; no definite D call. With 0 bases removed from V and 5 bases from J, the gap between germline ends came to 4 bases. CDR1 is LNHNV, CDR2 YYDKDF, per germline (reference sequence). The CDR3 contains 13 residues. CDR3 bases: TGTGCCACCAGCAGAGATCGAAATGAAAAACTGTTTTTT. Encoded protein: CATSRDRNEKLFF. The full variable domain, rest sourced from reference TRBV15 and TRBJ1-4, is DAMVIQNPRYQVTQFGKPVTLSCSQTLNHNVMYWYQQKSSQAPKLLFHYYDKDFNNEADTPDNFQSRRPNTSFCFLDIRSPGLGDTAMYLCATSRDRNEKLFFGSGTQLSVL.

In its sample, this clonotype was seen many times. The chain uses TRBV6-2 or TRBV6-3 and TRBJ1-1; D unclear. V was trimmed by 7 bases and J by 6 bases, leaving 21 bases between them. CDR1 is MNHEY and CDR2 is SVGEGT in the germline V gene. The CDR3 sequence is 15 residues long. CDR3 amino acids: CASTRLQTTLSEAFF. CDR3 nucleotide sequence: TGTGCCAGCACCCGACTCCAGACTACGCTTTCTGAAGCTTTCTTT.

The chain joins TRBV7-2 to TRBJ2-5, with no clear D. The CDR3 is made up of 15 amino acids. V was clipped by 5 bases and J by 4 bases, with 17 bases between them. From germline, CDR1 is SGHTA and CDR2 FQGNSA. The CDR3 region is CASSPVSGRLETQYF. CDR3 sequence (DNA): TGTGCCAGCAGCCCCGTGTCGGGCAGGTTAGAGACCCAGTACTTC.

This clonotype was recorded at least ten times. The chain is built from TRBV30 and TRBJ2-1; D is unclear. V lost 5 bases to trimming and J lost 9 bases, with 17 bases between them. CDR1 is GTSNPN and CDR2 is SVGIG in the germline V gene (reference sequence). The length of the CDR3 is 13 residues. The DNA of the CDR3 is TGTGCCTGGGAAAGGCAAAGTGTCAGTGAGCAGTTCTTC. Translating it yields CAWERQSVSEQFF.

This chain joins TRBV7-2 and TRBJ2-7, with a weak D call TRBD2 (6 bases). The CDR3 length is 14 residues. Trimming removed 1 base at V and 3 bases at J, with 10 bases between. The V gene's germline CDR1 is SGHTA and CDR2 FQGNSA. CDR3 region: CASSLGGGNYEQYF. The CDR3 DNA reads TGTGCCAGCAGCTTAGGAGGCGGGAACTACGAGCAGTACTTC.

This clonotype has a count of ten or more. The rearrangement uses TRBV6-2 or TRBV6-3 and TRBJ1-5; D not resolved. CDR1 is MNHEY, CDR2 SVGEGT, per germline. The CDR3 sequence is 11 residues long. The V end lost 7 bases, the J end lost 9 bases, and 10 bases lay between the germline ends. The CDR3 bases are TGTGCCAGCAACCAACCCGGGCCCCAGCATTTT. This encodes CASNQPGPQHF.

This clonotype was picked up many times. This sequence joins TRBV6-5 and TRBJ2-3, with TRBD1 as a possible D gene (5 bases). Germline-derived CDR1 and CDR2 are MNHEY and SVGAGI. The V end was cut by 10 bases, the J end by 5 bases, with 19 bases between. CDR3 length: 14 residues. CDR3: CATLRWQGGDTQYF. The CDR3 DNA follows: TGTGCCACCCTAAGGTGGCAGGGTGGAGATACGCAGTATTTT.

The sample holds many counts of this clonotype. The chain combines TRBV4-3 with TRBJ1-6, with D unclear. Germline assignment: CDR1 LGHNA and CDR2 YSLEER. The CDR3 contains 16 residues. The V gene lost 4 bases and the J gene lost 5 bases, with 15 bases spanning the gap. Here the CDR3 DNA reads TGCGCCAGCAGCCCCCGGCAGCCAAACAATAATTCACCCCTCCACTTT. Translating it yields CASSPRQPNNNSPLHF.

This clonotype was seen only a few times. This sequence joins TRBV9 and TRBJ2-3; 10 nucleotides agree with TRBD2. V was clipped by 5 bases and J by 4 bases; unmatched bases: 7. Germline CDR1 is SGDLS and CDR2 is YYNGEE. The CDR3 covers 15 residues. The CDR3 DNA is TGTGCCAGCAGTGAACGACTAGCGGGCTCAGATACGCAGTATTTT. Protein sequence: CASSERLAGSDTQYF.

The chain combines TRBV6-2 or TRBV6-3 with TRBJ1-4; D remains ambiguous. This CDR3 has 12 residues. The V gene's germline CDR1 is MNHEY and CDR2 SVGEGT. The ends were cut back, 6 bases at V and 6 bases at J, with 8 bases in the middle. CDR3 region: CASRFPDEKLFF. The CDR3 DNA is TGTGCCAGCAGATTCCCTGATGAAAAACTGTTTTTT.

This clonotype has more than one count but fewer than ten. CDR3 in DNA: TGTGCCAGCTCGGGGGGCTTCGTGTACAATGAGCAGTTCTTC. Residues: CASSGGFVYNEQFF. The rearrangement links TRBV25-1 to TRBJ2-1; possible D gene TRBD2, 7 bases. Germline-derived CDR1 and CDR2 are MGHDK and SYGVNS. This CDR3 spans 14 amino acids. V was cut by 8 bases and J by 4 bases, with 15 bases left in between.

This clonotype showed up many times. CDR3 region: CASSNQANTEAFF. Here the CDR3 DNA reads TGTGCCAGCTCCAACCAGGCGAACACTGAAGCTTTCTTT. V is TRBV12-3 or TRBV12-4 and J is TRBJ1-1, with unresolved D. CDR3 length: 13 residues. Trimming took off 8 bases at V and 1 base at J, with 11 bases between the two ends.

This clonotype was seen only a few times. This chain uses TRBV9 with TRBJ2-1; 12 bases fit TRBD2. Germline-derived CDR1 and CDR2 are SGDLS and YYNGEE. Losses at the gene ends were 2 bases for V and 4 bases for J; bases not matched to a gene: 1. This CDR3 has 15 amino acids. The CDR3 is CASSVTSGGYNEQFF. CDR3 DNA: TGTGCCAGCAGCGTCACTAGCGGGGGGTACAATGAGCAGTTCTTC.

As to this clonotype: Being one base from a much bigger clone, this may be a read error. The CDR3 DNA is TGTGCCAGCAGCCCAGGGGGGTTGAACACTGAAGCTTTCTTT. As protein: CASSPGGLNTEAFF. J is TRBJ1-1 and V is TRBV7-6, with TRBD1 matching over 7 bases. The germline gives CDR1 SGHVS, CDR2 FNYEAQ. The CDR3 extends over 14 amino acids. J lost 0 bases, V lost 5 bases, and 3 bases had no gene match.

This clonotype was seen at least ten times. This chain joins TRBV6-2 or TRBV6-3 and TRBJ2-1; D is undetermined. The CDR3 contains 12 residues. Trimming left V 8 bases short and J 6 bases short, with 11 bases between. The germline V gene encodes CDR1 MNHEY and CDR2 SVGEGT. CDR3 in DNA: TGTGCCAGCTCCGGACGGATCAATGAGCAGTTCTTC. This encodes CASSGRINEQFF.

In its sample, this clonotype was seen many times. The chain recombines TRBV7-2 with TRBJ2-1, with TRBD2 matching 8 bases. The CDR3 runs 14 residues. The germline V gene encodes CDR1 SGHTA and CDR2 FQGNSA. V trimming: 5 bases; J trimming: 7 bases; junction bases outside the gene matches: 7. The CDR3 protein is CASSQLAGLNEQFF. The CDR3 DNA reads TGTGCCAGCAGCCAGCTAGCGGGTTTAAATGAGCAGTTCTTC.

This clonotype was seen ten or more times. This rearrangement joins TRBV28 to TRBJ2-7; 9 bases line up with TRBD1. The V and J ends lost 3 bases and 8 bases, in that order; junction bases with no gene match: 11. The germline CDR1 and CDR2 sequences are MDHEN and SYDVKM. This CDR3 is built from 15 residues. CDR3 residues: CASSFRGQGSMKQYF. CDR3 coding DNA: TGTGCCAGCAGTTTCAGGGGACAGGGCAGTATGAAGCAGTACTTC.

The rearrangement joins TRBV14 to TRBJ1-1; D gene ambiguous. This CDR3 comprises 14 residues. Germline lookup yields CDR1 SGHDN and CDR2 FVKESK. The V gene lost 1 base and the J gene lost 1 base, with 7 bases spanning the gap. CDR3 sequence (DNA): TGTGCCAGCAGCCAAGGGCGGGGGAACACTGAAGCTTTCTTT. Protein: CASSQGRGNTEAFF.

For this clonotype: This likely comes from a read error, as the CDR3 has no conserved phenylalanine or tryptophan at its end. The V gene is TRBV28, the J gene TRBJ2-7; D unclear. V lost 4 bases and J 0 bases, leaving 1 base between the germline ends. The CDR3 has 11 amino acids. CDR1 MDHEN and CDR2 SYDVKM come from the germline V gene. The DNA for the CDR3 is TGTGCCAGCAGTTCCTCCTACGAGCAGTACTCC. Translation: CASSSSYEQYS.

There are a few counts of this clonotype. The chain recombines TRBV9 with TRBJ2-5; D perhaps matches TRBD2 (6 bases). This CDR3 has 16 residues. Germline V CDR1 and CDR2: SGDLS, YYNGEE. V was cut by 0 bases and J by 5 bases, with 17 bases left in between. Written as DNA, the CDR3 is TGTGCCAGCAGCGTAGGTGGAGGGGAAGCCAGTGAGACCCAGTACTTC. Its protein is CASSVGGGEASETQYF.

On this clonotype: At one boundary the junction diverges from the germline segment, which might be a read error. The rearrangement links TRBV18 to TRBJ1-2, with TRBD1 matching 12 bases. The length of the CDR3 is 17 residues. CDR1 is KGHSH and CDR2 is LQKENI in the germline V gene. The CDR3 here is CASSSPGQGALHYGYTF. In DNA, the CDR3 is TGTGCCAGCTCATCACCGGGACAGGGGGCGCTTCACTATGGCTACACCTTC.

This clonotype has at least ten counts. The J gene is TRBJ1-1, the V gene TRBV7-6; 8 bases align to TRBD1. CDR1 and CDR2 from the germline V gene are SGHVS and FNYEAQ. Trimming took 5 bases from V and 0 from J; bases not matched to a gene: 2. The CDR3 sequence is 14 residues long. The DNA for the CDR3 is TGTGCCAGCAGCGTGGGACAGGTGAACACTGAAGCTTTCTTT. Encoded protein: CASSVGQVNTEAFF. The whole variable domain, filled in from reference TRBV7-6 and TRBJ1-1, reads GAGVSQSPRYKVTKRGQDVALRCDPISGHVSLYWYRQALGQGPEFLTYFNYEAQQDKSGLPNDRFSAERPEGSISTLTIQRTEQRDSAMYRCASSVGQVNTEAFFGQGTRLTVV.

The chain links TRBV13 to TRBJ2-3; D possibly uses TRBD1 or TRBD2 (5 bases each). Germline V gene data show CDR1 as PRHDT and CDR2 as FYEKMQ (reference sequence). V was clipped by 5 bases and J by 5 bases, with 20 bases between them. The CDR3 loop spans 16 amino acids. The DNA of the CDR3 is TGTGCCAGCAGCCCGTTAGGGACGGAAGATAAAGATACGCAGTATTTT. This encodes CASSPLGTEDKDTQYF. Filled out from reference TRBV13 and TRBJ2-3, the complete variable domain reads AAGVIQSPRHLIKEKRETATLKCYPIPRHDTVYWYQQGPGQDPQFLISFYEKMQSDKGSIPDRFSAQQFSDYHSELNMSSLELGDSALYFCASSPLGTEDKDTQYFGPGTRLTVL.

CDR3 residues: CASSGRPGRRDTQYF. In nucleotides, the CDR3 is TGTGCCAGCAGCGGAAGACCGGGCCGCCGGGATACGCAGTATTTT. The V call is TRBV28, the J call TRBJ2-3; D is uncertain. The germline gives CDR1 MDHEN, CDR2 SYDVKM. CDR3 length: 15 residues. Trimming left V 6 bases short and J 6 bases short, with 19 bases between. Full variable domain (missing parts from reference TRBV28 and TRBJ2-3): DVKVTQSSRYLVKRTGEKVFLECVQDMDHENMFWYRQDPGLGLRLIYFSYDVKMKEKGDIPEGYSVSREKKERFSLILESASTNQTSMYLCASSGRPGRRDTQYFGPGTRLTVL.

In this sample, this clonotype turned up many times. The rearrangement uses TRBV24-1 and TRBJ2-1, with 9 bases fitting TRBD2. This CDR3 is 14 amino acids long. Germline trimming cut 10 bases from V and 9 bases from J; bases unmatched to any gene: 12. The germline V gene encodes CDR1 KGHDR and CDR2 SFDVKD. The chain's CDR3 is CATRGAGGPSEQFF. The CDR3 nucleotides read TGTGCCACGAGGGGGGCGGGAGGGCCAAGTGAGCAGTTCTTC.

V is TRBV6-5 and J is TRBJ1-6, with 8 bases that match TRBD1. Germline loops: CDR1 MNHEY, CDR2 SVGAGI. The CDR3 consists of 15 residues. The trim removed 6 bases at V and 9 bases at J, leaving 10 bases unmatched. The DNA of the CDR3 is TGTGCCAGCAGCCAAGACAGGGGAAATGCTTCACCCCTCCACTTT. Encoded protein: CASSQDRGNASPLHF.